This is a list of T cell receptor beta chains from one sample in a study of CD8 T cells in Susac syndrome. TCRdb reprocessed the immunoSEQ multiplex PCR reads with MiXCR, giving one entry per CDR3 protein. Among approximately 180,000 distinct CDR3 sequences listed, 90% to 97% were seen once. The sample comprised CD4+ T cells from PBMCs. The receptors were sampled from a human donor with multiple sclerosis. CDR3s include the opening cysteine and the closing phenylalanine or tryptophan. A D gene is named only where the DNA matches it firmly. The size of a clone is reported for some rows only, either as once, few or many, or as a class for expanded clones.

13	TRBV20-1	-	TRBJ2-5	-	CSAPQADRETQYF	TGCAGTGCCCCCCAAGCGGATCGGGAGACCCAGTACTTC
14	TRBV30	TRBD2	TRBJ2-5	-	CAWSSTSGRETQYF	TGTGCCTGGAGTTCGACTAGCGGGCGGGAGACCCAGTACTTC
15	TRBV9	TRBD2	TRBJ2-3	-	CASSAATSGTDTQYF	TGTGCCAGCAGCGCTGCGACTAGCGGCACAGATACGCAGTATTTT
14	TRBV20-1	-	TRBJ1-1	-	CSAREGGWDTEAFF	TGCAGTGCTAGAGAGGGGGGTTGGGACACTGAAGCTTTCTTT
18	TRBV2	-	TRBJ1-2	-	CASSLPLTGAQGSYGYTF	TGTGCCAGCAGTCTACCGCTGACAGGTGCCCAGGGGAGCTATGGCTACACCTTC
15	TRBV14	-	TRBJ1-5	-	CASSQGQGQNQPQHF	TGTGCCAGCAGCCAGGGGCAGGGCCAAAATCAGCCCCAGCATTTT
13	TRBV12-3/TRBV12-4	-	TRBJ1-2	-	CASSSVLNYGYTF	TGTGCCAGCAGTTCAGTCCTCAACTATGGCTACACCTTC
12	TRBV30	TRBD1	TRBJ1-1	-	CAWRTGPTEAFF	TGTGCCTGGAGGACAGGGCCCACTGAAGCTTTCTTT
13	TRBV5-4	-	TRBJ1-2	-	CASSLGLEFGYTF	TGTGCCAGCAGCTTGGGACTCGAGTTTGGCTACACCTTC
13	TRBV14	-	TRBJ2-3	-	CASSRDVDLGQYF	TGTGCCAGCAGCCGGGACGTCGACCTGGGGCAGTATTTT
15	TRBV7-8	-	TRBJ1-6	-	CASSLIRDSHSPLHF	TGTGCCAGCAGCTTAATTCGGGACTCCCATTCACCCCTCCACTTT
13	TRBV20-1	-	TRBJ1-5	-	CSATQGWSQPQHF	TGCAGTGCCACACAGGGTTGGAGTCAGCCCCAGCATTTT
11	TRBV30	-	TRBJ2-7	-	CACEQGYEQYF	TGTGCCTGTGAACAGGGATACGAGCAGTACTTC
14	TRBV30	-	TRBJ2-1	-	CAWNAGTRYNEQFF	TGTGCCTGGAATGCCGGGACCAGATACAATGAGCAGTTCTTC
8	TRBV23-1	-	TRBJ1-2	-	CASSQPSF	TGCGCCAGCAGTCAGCCATCCTTC
12	TRBV2	TRBD2	TRBJ2-7	-	CASSGTSGEQYF	TGTGCCAGCAGTGGGACTAGCGGCGAGCAGTACTTC
11	TRBV29-1	-	TRBJ1-2	-	CSVGQIYGYTF	TGCAGCGTTGGGCAGATCTATGGCTACACCTTC
16	TRBV27	-	TRBJ2-7	-	CASSFQGKQSTYEQYF	TGTGCCAGCAGTTTTCAGGGAAAACAATCGACCTACGAGCAGTACTTC
15	TRBV29-1	TRBD1	TRBJ2-2	once	CSVLGGQGNTGELFF	TGCAGCGTCCTCGGGGGACAGGGTAACACCGGGGAGCTGTTTTTT
15	TRBV29-1	TRBD1	TRBJ1-5	-	CSVMDRGNFNQPQHF	TGCAGCGTCATGGACAGGGGGAACTTCAATCAGCCCCAGCATTTT
15	TRBV7-9	-	TRBJ2-3	-	CASSYFPGLTDTQYF	TGTGCCAGCAGCTACTTTCCGGGCCTAACAGATACGCAGTATTTT
14	TRBV6-4	-	TRBJ1-2	-	CASSSSTGSGGYTF	TGTGCCAGCAGTTCCTCGACAGGCTCCGGTGGCTACACCTTC
14	TRBV7-8	TRBD2	TRBJ2-5	-	CASSGTSVGETQYF	TGTGCCAGCAGCGGGACTAGCGTTGGGGAGACCCAGTACTTC
15	TRBV4-2	TRBD1	TRBJ1-1	-	CASSHSGQGDTEAFF	TGTGCCAGCAGCCACTCGGGACAGGGGGACACTGAAGCTTTCTTT
12	TRBV20-1	-	TRBJ1-2	-	CSARDEVYGYTF	TGCAGTGCTAGAGATGAGGTGTATGGCTACACCTTC
17	TRBV4-1	-	TRBJ1-4	-	CASSPPGEGYPGEKLFF	TGCGCCAGCAGCCCCCCAGGGGAGGGGTACCCGGGGGAAAAACTGTTTTTT
12	TRBV30	-	TRBJ1-5	once	CAWSVSPGAQHF	TGTGCCTGGAGCGTCAGCCCGGGGGCCCAGCATTTT
14	TRBV7-2	-	TRBJ2-7	-	CASSLTASTYEQYF	TGTGCCAGCAGCTTAACCGCCTCGACCTACGAGCAGTACTTC
13	TRBV27	-	TRBJ1-1	-	CASSFRDTTEAFF	TGTGCCAGCAGTTTCAGGGACACGACTGAAGCTTTCTTT
16	TRBV9	TRBD2	TRBJ2-1	-	CASSVFLAGGPGEQFF	TGTGCCAGCAGCGTATTCCTAGCGGGGGGGCCGGGTGAGCAGTTCTTC
14	TRBV5-1	TRBD1	TRBJ2-1	-	CASTQTGVSNEQFF	TGCGCCAGCACCCAAACAGGGGTATCCAATGAGCAGTTCTTC
12	TRBV29-1	-	TRBJ1-2	-	CSVDQGSYGYTF	TGCAGCGTTGATCAGGGGTCCTATGGCTACACCTTC
13	TRBV9	-	TRBJ1-1	few	CASSVAGNTEAFF	TGTGCCAGCAGCGTCGCGGGGAACACTGAAGCTTTCTTT
18	TRBV4-1	-	TRBJ2-1	-	CASSQGPDPRGLWNEQFF	TGCGCCAGCAGCCAAGGACCGGATCCAAGGGGACTGTGGAATGAGCAGTTCTTC
16	TRBV5-1	-	TRBJ2-1	once	CASSLAGAGSYNEQFF	TGCGCCAGCAGCTTGGCCGGGGCAGGCTCCTACAATGAGCAGTTCTTC
13	TRBV20-1	TRBD2	TRBJ2-7	-	CSVPRGGSYEQYF	TGCAGTGTTCCACGGGGGGGCTCCTACGAGCAGTACTTC
14	TRBV3-1	TRBD1	TRBJ1-1	-	CASSFTGATTEAFF	TGTGCCAGCAGCTTCACAGGGGCGACGACTGAAGCTTTCTTT
12	TRBV28	TRBD2	TRBJ2-1	-	CASIKDGTRLFF	TGTGCCAGCATCAAAGATGGGACTAGACTGTTCTTC
16	TRBV18	-	TRBJ1-2	-	CASSPGRQAAGFGYTF	TGTGCCAGCTCACCAGGAAGACAGGCGGCGGGCTTTGGCTACACCTTC
16	TRBV20-1	-	TRBJ2-3	-	CSAPTIRAGATDTQYF	TGCAGTGCTCCCACCATACGGGCGGGGGCTACAGATACGCAGTATTTT
15	TRBV7-9	-	TRBJ1-6	-	CASSWARAGGSPLHF	TGTGCCAGCAGCTGGGCCCGCGCGGGGGGTTCACCCCTCCACTTT
13	TRBV6-2/TRBV6-3	TRBD2	TRBJ2-7	-	CASRMAGGYEQYF	TGTGCCAGCAGGATGGCGGGGGGTTACGAGCAGTACTTC